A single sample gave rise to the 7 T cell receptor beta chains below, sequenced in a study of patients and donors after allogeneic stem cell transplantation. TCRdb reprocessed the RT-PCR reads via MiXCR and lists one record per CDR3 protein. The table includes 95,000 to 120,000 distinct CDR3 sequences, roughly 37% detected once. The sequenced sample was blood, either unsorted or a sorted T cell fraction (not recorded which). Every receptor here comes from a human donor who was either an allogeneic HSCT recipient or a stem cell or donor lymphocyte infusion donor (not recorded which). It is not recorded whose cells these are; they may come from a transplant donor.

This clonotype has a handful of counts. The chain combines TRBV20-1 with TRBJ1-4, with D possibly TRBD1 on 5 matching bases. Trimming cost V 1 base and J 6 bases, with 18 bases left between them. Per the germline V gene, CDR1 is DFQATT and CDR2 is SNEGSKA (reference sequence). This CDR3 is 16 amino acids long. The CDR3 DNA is TGCAGTGCTAGAGTTCCAGGGAGAAGAGTCCATGAAAAACTGTTTTTT. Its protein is CSARVPGRRVHEKLFF.

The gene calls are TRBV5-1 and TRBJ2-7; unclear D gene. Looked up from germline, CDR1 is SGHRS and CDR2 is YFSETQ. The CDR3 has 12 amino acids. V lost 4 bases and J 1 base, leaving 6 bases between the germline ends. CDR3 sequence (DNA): TGCGCCAGCAGCCAGCCGTCCTACGAGCAGTACTTC. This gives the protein CASSQPSYEQYF.

This chain's CDR3 is CAWSVTGTGGVSPLHF. The CDR3 nucleotides read TGTGCCTGGAGTGTAACCGGGACAGGGGGTGTCTCACCCCTCCACTTT. This chain joins TRBV30 and TRBJ1-6, with TRBD1 matching over 11 bases. The CDR3 is 16 residues long. Germline assignment: CDR1 GTSNPN and CDR2 SVGIG (reference sequence). V dropped 0 bases and J dropped 10; count of bases not matched to a gene: 8. Supplemented by reference TRBV30 and TRBJ1-6, the full variable domain reads SQTIHQWPATLVQPVGSPLSLECTVEGTSNPNLYWYRQAAGRGLQLLFYSVGIGQISSEVPQNLSASRPQDRQFILSSKKLLLSDSGFYLCAWSVTGTGGVSPLHFGNGTRLTVT.

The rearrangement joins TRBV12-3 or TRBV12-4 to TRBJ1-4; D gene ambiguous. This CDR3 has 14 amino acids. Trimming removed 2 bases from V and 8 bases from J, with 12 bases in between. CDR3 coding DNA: TGTGCCAGCAGTTTAACCGGCCTCGCCGAAAAACTGTTTTTT. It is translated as CASSLTGLAEKLFF.

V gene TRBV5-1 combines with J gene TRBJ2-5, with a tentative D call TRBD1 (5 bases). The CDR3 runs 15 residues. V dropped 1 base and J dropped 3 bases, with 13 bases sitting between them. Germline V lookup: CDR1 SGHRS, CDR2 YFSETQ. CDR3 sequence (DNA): TGCGCCAGCAGCTTGATGGGGCAGAAAGAAGAGACCCAGTACTTC. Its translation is CASSLMGQKEETQYF. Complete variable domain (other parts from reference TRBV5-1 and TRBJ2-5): KAGVTQTPRYLIKTRGQQVTLSCSPISGHRSVSWYQQTPGQGLQFLFEYFSETQRNKGNFPGRFSGRQFSNSRSEMNVSTLELGDSALYLCASSLMGQKEETQYFGPGTRLLVL.

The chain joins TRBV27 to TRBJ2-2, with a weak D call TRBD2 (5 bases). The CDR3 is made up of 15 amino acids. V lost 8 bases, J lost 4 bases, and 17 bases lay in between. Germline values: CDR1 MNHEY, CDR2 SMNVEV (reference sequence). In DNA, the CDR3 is TGTGCCAGCCGGAGAGCGGCCCTGGGCACCGGGGAGCTGTTTTTT. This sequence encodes CASRRAALGTGELFF.

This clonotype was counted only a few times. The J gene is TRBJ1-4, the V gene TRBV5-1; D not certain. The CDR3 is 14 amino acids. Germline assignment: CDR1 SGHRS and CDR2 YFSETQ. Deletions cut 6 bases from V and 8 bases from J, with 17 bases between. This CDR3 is CASNEGPEGEKLFF. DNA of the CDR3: TGCGCCAGCAACGAAGGGCCAGAAGGCGAAAAACTGTTTTTT.